The 22 T cell receptor beta chains below come from one sample, sequenced in a study of CD8 T cells in Susac syndrome. cDNA came from around 0.5 to 1 ug RNA primed by random hexamers. MiXCR, run by TCRdb on the immunoSEQ multiplex PCR reads, gives a single entry per CDR3 protein. The sample lists some 180,000 distinct CDR3 sequences, about 95% seen once, with about 0.1% in the top ten. The sequenced sample consisted of CD4+ T cells from PBMCs. The receptors originated from a human donor in good health.

This sequence joins TRBV7-9 and TRBJ2-5; D tentatively reads TRBD1 or TRBD2 (5 bases each). The CDR3 extends over 14 amino acids. Germline V lookup: CDR1 SEHNR, CDR2 FQNEAQ (reference sequence). Trimming stripped 4 bases from V and 3 bases from J, with 12 bases between. The CDR3 DNA follows: TGTGCCAGCAGCTCCTACCGGGACGAAGAGACCCAGTACTTC. Translating it yields CASSSYRDEETQYF.

The chain links TRBV9 to TRBJ2-5; 7 positions agree with TRBD2. With V trimmed by 0 bases and J by 5 bases, 7 bases remained unmatched. CDR1 SGDLS and CDR2 YYNGEE come from the germline V gene. This CDR3 region has 15 residues. CDR3 nucleotide sequence: TGTGCCAGCAGCGTAGCTGGGGCGGGAGACGAGACCCAGTACTTC. Its protein is CASSVAGAGDETQYF.

This clonotype was detected once. This sequence joins TRBV15 and TRBJ2-3, with a tentative D call TRBD2 (6 bases). The germline V gene encodes CDR1 LNHNV and CDR2 YYDKDF (reference sequence). The CDR3 runs to 16 residues. V dropped 1 base and J dropped 5 bases, with 16 bases sitting between them. The CDR3 region has the DNA TGTGCCACCAGCAGAGGAGACGGGAGTTACATAGATACGCAGTATTTT. It specifies CATSRGDGSYIDTQYF.

The chain employs TRBV7-2 and TRBJ1-2, with D unresolved. Trimming took off 6 bases at V and 0 bases at J, with 11 bases between the two ends. The CDR3 covers 14 residues. Germline assignment: CDR1 SGHTA and CDR2 FQGNSA. As DNA, the CDR3 is TGTGCCAGCAGTAAGGGTCTCCCTAACTATGGCTACACCTTC. Protein product: CASSKGLPNYGYTF.

The V call is TRBV30, the J call TRBJ1-2, with D tentatively TRBD1 (5 bases). Germline-derived CDR1 and CDR2 are GTSNPN and SVGIG (reference sequence). The CDR3 runs 14 residues. V dropped 4 bases and J dropped 2 bases, with 14 bases sitting between them. CDR3 amino acids: CAWKPGTGNYGYTF. CDR3 nucleotide sequence: TGTGCCTGGAAACCCGGGACCGGGAACTATGGCTACACCTTC.

The chain has TRBV20-1 and TRBJ2-1; TRBD1 matches at 7 bases. The CDR3 contains 13 residues. V lost 6 bases and J lost 7; bases outside the gene matches: 9. Germline V gene lookup returns CDR1 DFQATT and CDR2 SNEGSKA (reference sequence). This CDR3 is CSAYDRAKNEQFF. The CDR3 DNA reads as TGCAGTGCCTACGACAGGGCTAAAAATGAGCAGTTCTTC.

The chain carries TRBV27 and TRBJ2-5, with D hard to call. The CDR3 is 14 amino acids. Germline loops: CDR1 MNHEY, CDR2 SMNVEV (reference sequence). V dropped 3 bases and J dropped 1 base, with 9 bases sitting between them. DNA of the CDR3: TGTGCCAGCAGTTTGTCCAGAACCCAAGAGACCCAGTACTTC. Encoded protein: CASSLSRTQETQYF.

The chain combines TRBV7-2 with TRBJ2-7, with D unresolved. V lost 6 bases and J lost 6, with 12 bases in between. Germline assignment: CDR1 SGHTA and CDR2 FQGNSA. The CDR3 runs 12 residues. In DNA, the CDR3 is TGTGCCAGCAGTCCGGCGATTGGCGAGCAGTACTTC. Translating gives CASSPAIGEQYF.

The V and J genes are TRBV20-1 and TRBJ2-7, with 10 bases fitting TRBD2. V was clipped by 2 bases and J by 2 bases; unmatched bases: 9. CDR3 length equals 16 residues. Germline V gene lookup returns CDR1 DFQATT and CDR2 SNEGSKA (reference sequence). CDR3 bases: TGCAGTGCTAGATCTCGCACTAGCGGGATTACCTACGAGCAGTACTTC. Protein sequence: CSARSRTSGITYEQYF.

V is TRBV7-8 and J is TRBJ1-5; D is uncertain. V gave up 2 bases and J gave up 8 bases, with 7 bases separating them. This CDR3 contains 12 residues. Germline CDR1 SGHVS, CDR2 FQNEAQ. The CDR3 bases are TGTGCCAGCAGCTTATATGAGAAGCCCCAGCATTTT. It encodes CASSLYEKPQHF.

In its sample, this clonotype was seen once. The V and J genes are TRBV29-1 and TRBJ2-3; 7 bases align to TRBD2. The CDR3 runs to 14 residues. The germline CDR1 and CDR2 sequences are SQVTM and ANQGSEA. V shed 1 base, J shed 6 bases, and the junction held 7 bases outside the gene matches. CDR3 sequence (DNA): TGCAGCGTTGAAGCCCGACTAGCAAGGGATACGCAGTATTTT. Its translation: CSVEARLARDTQYF.

This chain uses TRBV12-3 or TRBV12-4 with TRBJ1-1; TRBD1 might be the D (6 bases). The CDR3 length is 13 residues. V lost 1 base, J lost 5 bases, and 8 bases lay in between. CDR3 protein: CASSLGGLTEAFF. The CDR3 region has the DNA TGTGCCAGCAGTTTAGGGGGGCTGACTGAAGCTTTCTTT.

The CDR3 here is CSAGRGRETQYF. The CDR3 coding sequence is TGCAGTGCCGGGAGGGGGAGGGAGACCCAGTACTTC. This sequence joins TRBV20-1 and TRBJ2-5, with 8 bases lining up with TRBD2. The length of the CDR3 is 12 residues. V lost 6 bases and J lost 5; bases outside the gene matches: 5. Germline CDR1 and CDR2: DFQATT and SNEGSKA (reference sequence).

CDR3 DNA: TGTGCCTGGAGTGCCTCTGACAGAGGGGGACATCAGCCCCAGCATTTT. As protein: CAWSASDRGGHQPQHF. The V and J genes are TRBV30 and TRBJ1-5, with TRBD1 as a possible D gene (6 bases). The V end lost 1 base, the J end lost 5 bases, and 18 bases lay between the germline ends. This CDR3 has 16 residues. CDR1 is GTSNPN, CDR2 SVGIG, per germline (reference sequence).

The CDR3 is CASSLGLAGRDTQYF. CDR3 in DNA: TGTGCCAGCAGCTTGGGGCTAGCGGGACGGGATACGCAGTATTTT. The chain couples TRBV5-4 to TRBJ2-3; 9 bases are a match to TRBD2. CDR1 and CDR2 from the germline V gene are SGHNT and YYREEE (reference sequence). The CDR3 runs 15 residues. V trimming: 0 bases; J trimming: 6 bases; junction bases outside the gene matches: 5.

The chain employs TRBV2 and TRBJ2-7, with TRBD2 matching over 10 bases. Germline CDR1 is SNHLY and CDR2 is FYNNEI. Trimming took 4 bases from V and 5 from J; bases not matched to a gene: 8. The CDR3 sequence is 15 residues long. The CDR3 here is CASSVLAGVEDEQYF. DNA of the CDR3: TGTGCCAGCAGTGTTCTAGCGGGAGTTGAGGACGAGCAGTACTTC.

This chain uses TRBV20-1 with TRBJ1-5; D remains unclear. Per the germline V gene, CDR1 is DFQATT and CDR2 is SNEGSKA (reference sequence). V was trimmed by 3 bases and J by 6 bases, leaving 6 bases between them. There are 11 residues in the CDR3. Written as DNA, the CDR3 is TGCAGTGCTAGGGGGTCTCAGCCCCAGCATTTT. This gives the protein CSARGSQPQHF.

The chain uses TRBV7-9 and TRBJ2-5, with D perhaps matching TRBD2 (5 bases). Looked up from germline, CDR1 is SEHNR and CDR2 is FQNEAQ (reference sequence). This CDR3 region has 13 residues. Trimming left V 5 bases short and J 2 bases short, with 9 bases between. This CDR3 is CASSQTGQETQYF. CDR3 DNA: TGTGCCAGCAGCCAGACGGGACAAGAGACCCAGTACTTC.

The genes are TRBV29-1 and TRBJ2-7; TRBD1 agrees at 7 bases. Germline V lookup: CDR1 SQVTM, CDR2 ANQGSEA. V gave up 7 bases and J gave up 0 bases; unmatched junction bases: 6. The CDR3 totals 13 residues. CDR3 loop: CSGGQRNSYEQYF. CDR3 in DNA: TGCAGCGGGGGACAGCGGAACTCCTACGAGCAGTACTTC.

The rearrangement joins TRBV7-2 to TRBJ2-1; 12 nucleotides match TRBD2. Germline CDR1 SGHTA, CDR2 FQGNSA. The V and J ends lost 1 base and 8 bases, in that order; junction bases with no gene match: 3. The CDR3 covers 15 residues. The CDR3 coding sequence is TGTGCCAGCAGCTTAGTGGGACTAGCGGGCCATGAGCAGTTCTTC. The encoded protein is CASSLVGLAGHEQFF.

This chain links TRBV7-9 with TRBJ2-7; a possible D gene is TRBD1 (5 bases). V lost 5 bases and J lost 0, with 17 bases in between. The CDR3 totals 16 residues. Germline V CDR1 and CDR2: SEHNR, FQNEAQ (reference sequence). The CDR3 bases are TGTGCCAGCAGCCCACCCAGGGCCAGGAGCTCCTACGAGCAGTACTTC. Protein product: CASSPPRARSSYEQYF. Full variable domain (remainder filled in from reference TRBV7-9 and TRBJ2-7): DTGVSQNPRHKITKRGQNVTFRCDPISEHNRLYWYRQTLGQGPEFLTYFQNEAQLEKSRLLSDRFSAERPKGSFSTLEIQRTEQGDSAMYLCASSPPRARSSYEQYFGPGTRLTVT.

The chain carries TRBV11-2 and TRBJ1-2; a weak D match, TRBD1 (6 bases). This CDR3 comprises 13 residues. Germline V CDR1 and CDR2: SGHAT, FQNNGV. With 5 bases removed from V and 8 bases from J, the gap between germline ends came to 15 bases. The CDR3 DNA sequence: TGTGCCAGCAGCCCAGTCGGGGGGGGCGGCTACACCTTC. It codes for CASSPVGGGGYTF.